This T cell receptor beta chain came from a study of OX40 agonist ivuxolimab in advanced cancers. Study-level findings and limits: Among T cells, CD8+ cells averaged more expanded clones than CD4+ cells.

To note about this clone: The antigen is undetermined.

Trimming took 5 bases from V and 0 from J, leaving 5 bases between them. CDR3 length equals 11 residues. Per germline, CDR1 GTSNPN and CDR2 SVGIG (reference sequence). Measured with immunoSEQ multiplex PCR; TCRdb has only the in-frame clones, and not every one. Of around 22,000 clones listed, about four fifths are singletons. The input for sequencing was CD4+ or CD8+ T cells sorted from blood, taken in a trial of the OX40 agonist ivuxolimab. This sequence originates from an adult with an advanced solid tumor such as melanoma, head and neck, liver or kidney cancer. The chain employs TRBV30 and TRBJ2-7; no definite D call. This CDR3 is CAWVSSYEQYF. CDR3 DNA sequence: TGTGCCTGGGTCAGCTCCTACGAGCAGTACTTC.